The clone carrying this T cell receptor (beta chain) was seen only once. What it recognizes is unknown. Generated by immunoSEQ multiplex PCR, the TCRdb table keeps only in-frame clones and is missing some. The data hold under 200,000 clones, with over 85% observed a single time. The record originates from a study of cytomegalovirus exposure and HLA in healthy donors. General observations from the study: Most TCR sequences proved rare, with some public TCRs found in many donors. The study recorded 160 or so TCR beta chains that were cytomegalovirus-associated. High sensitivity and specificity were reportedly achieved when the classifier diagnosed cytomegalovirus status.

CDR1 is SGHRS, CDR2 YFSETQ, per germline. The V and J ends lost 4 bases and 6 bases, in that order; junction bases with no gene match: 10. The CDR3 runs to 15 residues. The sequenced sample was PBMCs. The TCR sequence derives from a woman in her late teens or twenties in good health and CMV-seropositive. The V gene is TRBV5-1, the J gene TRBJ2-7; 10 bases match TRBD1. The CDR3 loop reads CASSVLPGTGVEQYF. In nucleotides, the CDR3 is TGCGCCAGCAGCGTATTACCCGGGACAGGGGTCGAGCAGTACTTC. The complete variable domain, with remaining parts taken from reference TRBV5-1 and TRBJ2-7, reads KAGVTQTPRYLIKTRGQQVTLSCSPISGHRSVSWYQQTPGQGLQFLFEYFSETQRNKGNFPGRFSGRQFSNSRSEMNVSTLELGDSALYLCASSVLPGTGVEQYFGPGTRLTVT.